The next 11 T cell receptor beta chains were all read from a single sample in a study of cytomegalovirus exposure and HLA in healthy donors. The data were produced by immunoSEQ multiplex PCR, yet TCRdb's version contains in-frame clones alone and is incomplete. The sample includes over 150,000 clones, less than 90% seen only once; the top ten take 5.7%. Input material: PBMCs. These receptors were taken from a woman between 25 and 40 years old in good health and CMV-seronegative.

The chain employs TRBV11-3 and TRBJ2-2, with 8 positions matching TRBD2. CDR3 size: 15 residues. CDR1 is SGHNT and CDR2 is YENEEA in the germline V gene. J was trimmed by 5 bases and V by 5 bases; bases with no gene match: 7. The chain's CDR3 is CASSPGGPSTGELFF. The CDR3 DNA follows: TGTGCCAGCAGCCCGGGGGGGCCGAGTACCGGGGAGCTGTTTTTT.

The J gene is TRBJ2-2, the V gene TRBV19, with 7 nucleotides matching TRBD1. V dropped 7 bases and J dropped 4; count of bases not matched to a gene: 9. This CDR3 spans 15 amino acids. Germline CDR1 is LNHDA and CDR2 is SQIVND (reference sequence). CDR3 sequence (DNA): TGTGCCAGTATCAGAAGGGGGCTGGGCACCGGGGAGCTGTTTTTT. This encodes CASIRRGLGTGELFF. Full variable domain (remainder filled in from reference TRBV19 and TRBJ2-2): DGGITQSPKYLFRKEGQNVTLSCEQNLNHDAMYWYRQDPGQGLRLIYYSQIVNDFQKGDIAEGYSVSREKKESFPLTVTSAQKNPTAFYLCASIRRGLGTGELFFGEGSRLTVL.

CDR3 sequence: CASYLNTEAFF. CDR3 in DNA: TGTGCCAGCTACTTGAACACTGAAGCTTTCTTT. The chain couples TRBV6-5 to TRBJ1-1; no firm D call. Trimming cost V 8 bases and J 0 bases, with 4 bases left between them. This CDR3 contains 11 residues. Germline V gives CDR1 MNHEY, CDR2 SVGAGI.

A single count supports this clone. CDR3 protein: CASSLGHRTEAFF. In DNA, the CDR3 is TGTGCCAGCAGCTTGGGGCACAGGACTGAAGCTTTCTTT. The chain recombines TRBV7-6 with TRBJ1-1; a weak D match, TRBD1 (5 bases). The V gene lost 3 bases and the J gene lost 5 bases, with 10 bases spanning the gap. Germline V gene lookup returns CDR1 SGHVS and CDR2 FNYEAQ. The length of the CDR3 is 13 residues.

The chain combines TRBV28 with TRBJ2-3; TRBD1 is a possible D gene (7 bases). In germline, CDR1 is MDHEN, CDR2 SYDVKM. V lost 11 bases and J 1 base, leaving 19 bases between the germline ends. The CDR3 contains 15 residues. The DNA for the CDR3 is TGTGCCTCTACTGCGCGGGACAGCCGCACAGATACGCAGTATTTT. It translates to CASTARDSRTDTQYF.

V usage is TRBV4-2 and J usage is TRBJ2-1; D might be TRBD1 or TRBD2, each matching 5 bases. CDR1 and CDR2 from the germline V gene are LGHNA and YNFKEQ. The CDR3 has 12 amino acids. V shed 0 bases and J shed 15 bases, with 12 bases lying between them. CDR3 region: CASSQDWGPPFF. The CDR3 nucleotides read TGTGCCAGCAGCCAAGATTGGGGACCTCCGTTCTTC.

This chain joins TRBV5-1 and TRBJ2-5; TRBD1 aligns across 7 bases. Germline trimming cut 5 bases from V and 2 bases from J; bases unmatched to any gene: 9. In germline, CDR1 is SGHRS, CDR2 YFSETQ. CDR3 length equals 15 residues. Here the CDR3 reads CASSSTGTEQETQYF. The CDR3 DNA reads TGCGCCAGCAGTTCTACCGGGACAGAGCAAGAGACCCAGTACTTC.

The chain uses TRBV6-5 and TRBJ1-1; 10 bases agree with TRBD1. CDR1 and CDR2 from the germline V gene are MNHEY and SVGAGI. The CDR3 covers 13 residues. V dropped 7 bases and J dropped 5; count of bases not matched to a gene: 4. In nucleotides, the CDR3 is TGTGCCAGCAAGCGGACAGGGGGGACTGAAGCTTTCTTT. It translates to CASKRTGGTEAFF.

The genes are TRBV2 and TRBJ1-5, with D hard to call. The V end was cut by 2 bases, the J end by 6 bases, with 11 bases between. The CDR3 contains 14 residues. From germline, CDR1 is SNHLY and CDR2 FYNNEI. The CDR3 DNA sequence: TGTGCCAGCAGTGAATCAACGATCATTCAGCCCCAGCATTTT. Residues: CASSESTIIQPQHF.

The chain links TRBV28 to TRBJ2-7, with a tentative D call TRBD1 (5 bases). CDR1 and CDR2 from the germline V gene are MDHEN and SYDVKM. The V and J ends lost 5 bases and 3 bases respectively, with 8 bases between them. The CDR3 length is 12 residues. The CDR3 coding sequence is TGTGCCAGCAGTAGACAGAGCTACGAGCAGTACTTC. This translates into CASSRQSYEQYF. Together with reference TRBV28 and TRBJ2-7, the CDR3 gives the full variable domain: DVKVTQSSRYLVKRTGEKVFLECVQDMDHENMFWYRQDPGLGLRLIYFSYDVKMKEKGDIPEGYSVSREKKERFSLILESASTNQTSMYLCASSRQSYEQYFGPGTRLTVT.

For the CDR3, the DNA is TGCGCCAGCAGCTTGTATCAGGAGACCACTGAAGCTTTCTTT. Residues: CASSLYQETTEAFF. This rearrangement joins TRBV5-1 to TRBJ1-1, with D unresolved. The CDR3 length is 14 residues. Germline V gives CDR1 SGHRS, CDR2 YFSETQ. The V gene lost 1 base and the J gene lost 4 bases, with 11 bases spanning the gap.